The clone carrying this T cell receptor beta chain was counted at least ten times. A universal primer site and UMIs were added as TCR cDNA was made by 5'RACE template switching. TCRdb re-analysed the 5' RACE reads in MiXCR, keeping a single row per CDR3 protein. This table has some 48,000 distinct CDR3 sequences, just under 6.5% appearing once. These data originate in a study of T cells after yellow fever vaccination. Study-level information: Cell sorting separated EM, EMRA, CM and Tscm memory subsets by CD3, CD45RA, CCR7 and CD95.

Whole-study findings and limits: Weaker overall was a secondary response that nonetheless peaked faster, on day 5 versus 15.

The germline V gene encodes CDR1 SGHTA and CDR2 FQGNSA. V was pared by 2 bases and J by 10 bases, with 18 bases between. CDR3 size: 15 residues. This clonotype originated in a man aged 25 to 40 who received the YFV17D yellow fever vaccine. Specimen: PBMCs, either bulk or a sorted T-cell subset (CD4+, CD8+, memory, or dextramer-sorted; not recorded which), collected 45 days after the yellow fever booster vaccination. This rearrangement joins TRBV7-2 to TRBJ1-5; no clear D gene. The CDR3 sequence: CASSLKRTEGGPQHF. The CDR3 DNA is TGTGCCAGCAGCTTAAAACGGACGGAGGGCGGACCCCAGCATTTT. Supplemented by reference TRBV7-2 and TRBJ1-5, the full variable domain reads GAGVSQSPSNKVTEKGKDVELRCDPISGHTALYWYRQSLGQGLEFLIYFQGNSAPDKSGLPSDRFSAERTGGSVSTLTIQRTQQEDSAVYLCASSLKRTEGGPQHFGDGTRLSIL.